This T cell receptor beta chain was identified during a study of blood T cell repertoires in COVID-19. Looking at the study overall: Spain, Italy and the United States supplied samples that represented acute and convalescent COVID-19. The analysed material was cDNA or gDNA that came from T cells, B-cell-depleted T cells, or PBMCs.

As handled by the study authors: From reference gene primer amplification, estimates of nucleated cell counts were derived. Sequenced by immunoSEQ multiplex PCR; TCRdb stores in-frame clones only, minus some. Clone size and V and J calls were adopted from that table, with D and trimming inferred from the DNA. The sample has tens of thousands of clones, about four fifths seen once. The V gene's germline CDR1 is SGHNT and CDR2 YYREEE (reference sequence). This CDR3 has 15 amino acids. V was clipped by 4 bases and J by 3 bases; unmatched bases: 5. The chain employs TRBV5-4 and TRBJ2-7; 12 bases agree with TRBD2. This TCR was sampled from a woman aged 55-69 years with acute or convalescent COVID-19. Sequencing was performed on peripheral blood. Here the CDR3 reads CASSPRTSGVYEQYF. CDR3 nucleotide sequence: TGTGCCAGCAGCCCACGGACTAGCGGGGTCTACGAGCAGTACTTC.